The rows below give T cell receptor beta chains drawn from one sample of a study of T cells in Graves' hyperthyroidism and ophthalmopathy. From the multiplex PCR reads, TCRdb called clonotypes with MiXCR, one entry per CDR3 protein. The sample records around 600,000 distinct CDR3 sequences, roughly 15% being singletons. The material sequenced was blood. These receptors all stem from a woman between 45 and 65 years old with Graves' ophthalmopathy. CDR3s include the opening cysteine and the closing phenylalanine or tryptophan. D genes are given only for firm matches. The listing skips clone size in some rows; elsewhere it reads once, few, many or a size class.

d_call	clone_size	v_call	j_call	cdr3_nt	cdr3_aa
TRBD1	-	TRBV5-1	TRBJ1-4	TGCGCCAGCAGCTGGTTCGGGACAGGACTTAATGAAAAACTGTTTTTT	CASSWFGTGLNEKLFF
-	many	TRBV28	TRBJ1-1	TGTGCCATCGACCCCCACGAGAAGACTGAAGCTTTCTTT	CAIDPHEKTEAFF
-	many	TRBV7-9	TRBJ2-3	TGTGCCAGCAGCTTAGCGGCAGGATCAGATACGCAGTATTTT	CASSLAAGSDTQYF
-	many	TRBV6-1	TRBJ1-5	TGTGCCAGCAGCCCACAGGGCAGGGACTCAGCCCAGCATTTT	CASSPQGRDSAQHF
TRBD2	many	TRBV18	TRBJ2-1	TGTGCCAGCTCACCACGGCGGGAGGCCTACAATGAGCAGTTCTTC	CASSPRREAYNEQFF
TRBD1	many	TRBV7-2	TRBJ2-3	TGTGCCAGCAGCCAGTCAGGGGGCTCGGCAGATACGCAGTATTTT	CASSQSGGSADTQYF
TRBD2	many	TRBV12-3/TRBV12-4	TRBJ2-5	TGTGCCAGCAGTATCGGACTAGCGGGAAAAGCCTCAGGGACCCAGTACTTC	CASSIGLAGKASGTQYF
TRBD2	many	TRBV3-1	TRBJ2-1	TGTGCCAGCGGTTGGGGACTAGCGGGTGATGAGCAGTTCTTC	CASGWGLAGDEQFF
-	many	TRBV20-1	TRBJ1-1	TGCAGTGCTAGAGACCCCTTTGGGGTTAGTCTCGACACTAAAGCTTTCTTT	CSARDPFGVSLDTKAFF
TRBD1	few	TRBV15	TRBJ1-2	TGTGCCACCAGCAGAGTACCGACAGGGTATGGCTACACCTTC	CATSRVPTGYGYTF
-	-	TRBV30	TRBJ2-3	TGTGCCTTCTCGGTTGGCGGGCCTACCACAGATACGCAGTATTTT	CAFSVGGPTTDTQYF
-	-	TRBV27	TRBJ2-3	TGTGCCAGCAGTTACGGCGGGTCGCCCGATACGCAGTATTTT	CASSYGGSPDTQYF
TRBD2	few	TRBV4-3	TRBJ2-2	TGCGCCAGCAGCCAAGAACTGGCGACTAGCGGATACACCGGGGAGCTGTTTTTT	CASSQELATSGYTGELFF
-	many	TRBV28	TRBJ2-1	TGTGCCAGCAGTTTCGTGCTTTTCGGGGAGAGGGGAAATGAGCAGTTCTTC	CASSFVLFGERGNEQFF
-	many	TRBV7-9	TRBJ2-3	TGTGCCAGCAGCCCCCCAGGAGTCGTTACGCAGTATTTT	CASSPPGVVTQYF
-	-	TRBV7-2	TRBJ2-3	TGTGCCAGCAGCTTAGAGGGGGGGTACACAGATACGCAGTATTTT	CASSLEGGYTDTQYF
TRBD1	few	TRBV4-1	TRBJ1-5	TGCGCCAGCAGCCAACCGACAGGGGGCTTGAGCAATCAGCCCCAGCATTTT	CASSQPTGGLSNQPQHF
-	-	TRBV6-5	TRBJ2-2	TGTGCCAGCAGTTACTCCAGGTCTACCGGGGAGCTGTTTTTT	CASSYSRSTGELFF
-	many	TRBV28	TRBJ1-2	TGTGCCAGCCAGACGCCGGGGTATGGCTACACCTTC	CASQTPGYGYTF
-	many	TRBV20-1	TRBJ2-7	TGCAGTGCGCAGCCCATCACTCCCCTCAGGAGCTCCTACGAGCAGTACTTC	CSAQPITPLRSSYEQYF
-	-	TRBV5-6	TRBJ1-6	TGTGCCAGCAGCTTGGATCCAGGGTGGAATTCACCCCTCCACTTT	CASSLDPGWNSPLHF
TRBD2	many	TRBV20-1	TRBJ2-1	TGCAGTGCAAAAGCGGGAGGGCCCAATGAGCAGTTCTTC	CSAKAGGPNEQFF
-	many	TRBV19	TRBJ1-1	TGTGCCAGTAGTGAAAGCCCCACCGGCACTGAAGCTTTCTTT	CASSESPTGTEAFF
-	once	TRBV5-1	TRBJ2-2	TGCGCCAGCAGCTGGCCGCAGGGGACCGGGGAGCTGTTTTTT	CASSWPQGTGELFF
TRBD2	few	TRBV20-1	TRBJ2-2	TGCAGTGCTACGACTAGCGGGCGCACCGGGGAGCTGTTTTTT	CSATTSGRTGELFF
-	many	TRBV2	TRBJ2-1	TGTGCCAGCAGTGTCCCCCGGGACTCATGGGACAATGAGCAGTTCTTC	CASSVPRDSWDNEQFF
-	many	TRBV20-1	TRBJ2-1	TGCAGTGCTAGAGTGGGCCCGAATGAGCAGTTCTTC	CSARVGPNEQFF
-	many	TRBV9	TRBJ2-1	TGTGCCAGCAGCGTAGGGGTGACAGCCTACAATGAGCAGTTCTTC	CASSVGVTAYNEQFF
-	many	TRBV20-1	TRBJ1-2	TGCAGTGCTATCCGGGACACCCTCTATGGCTACACCTTC	CSAIRDTLYGYTF
-	many	TRBV7-2	TRBJ2-7	TGTGCCAGCAGCCCCTGGGGGGAGCCTCACGAGCAGTACTTC	CASSPWGEPHEQYF
-	many	TRBV29-1	TRBJ2-1	TGCAGCGTTGTTAGGAATGAGCAGTTCTTC	CSVVRNEQFF